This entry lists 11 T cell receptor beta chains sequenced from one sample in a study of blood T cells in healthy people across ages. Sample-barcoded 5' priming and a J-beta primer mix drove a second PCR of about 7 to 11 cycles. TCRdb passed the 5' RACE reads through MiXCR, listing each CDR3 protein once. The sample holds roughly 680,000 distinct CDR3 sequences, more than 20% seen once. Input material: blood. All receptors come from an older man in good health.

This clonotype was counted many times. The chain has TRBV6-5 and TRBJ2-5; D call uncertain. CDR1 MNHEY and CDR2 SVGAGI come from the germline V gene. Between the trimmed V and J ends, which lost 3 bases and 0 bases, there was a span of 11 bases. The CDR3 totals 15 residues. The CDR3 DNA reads TGTGCCAGCAGTTATTCCCTAATGTACCAAGAGACCCAGTACTTC. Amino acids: CASSYSLMYQETQYF.

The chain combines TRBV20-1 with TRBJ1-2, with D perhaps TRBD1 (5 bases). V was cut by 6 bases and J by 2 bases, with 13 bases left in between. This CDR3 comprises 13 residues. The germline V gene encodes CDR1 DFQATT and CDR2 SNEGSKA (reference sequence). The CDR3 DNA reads TGCAGTGCGGGGGACGGCCCAAACTATGGCTACACCTTC. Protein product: CSAGDGPNYGYTF.

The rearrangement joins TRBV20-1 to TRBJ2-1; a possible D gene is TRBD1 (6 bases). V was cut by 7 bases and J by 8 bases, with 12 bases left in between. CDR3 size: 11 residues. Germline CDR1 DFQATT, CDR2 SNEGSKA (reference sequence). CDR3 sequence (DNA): TGCAGTGGCTACGACAGGTATGAGCAGTTCTTC. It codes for CSGYDRYEQFF.

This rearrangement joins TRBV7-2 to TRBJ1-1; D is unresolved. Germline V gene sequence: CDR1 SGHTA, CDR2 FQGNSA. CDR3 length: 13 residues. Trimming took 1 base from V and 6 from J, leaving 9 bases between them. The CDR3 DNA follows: TGTGCCAGCAGCTTAGGGACTAGAGCTGAAGCTTTCTTT. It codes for CASSLGTRAEAFF.

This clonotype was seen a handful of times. The CDR3 protein is CASSHRGGTNEKLFF. CDR3 nucleotide sequence: TGTGCCAGCAGCCACAGGGGAGGCACTAATGAAAAACTGTTTTTT. The chain combines TRBV3-1 with TRBJ1-4; possible D gene TRBD1, 6 bases. Deletions cut 3 bases from V and 2 bases from J, with 10 bases between. Germline V CDR1 and CDR2: LGHDT, YNNKEL (reference sequence). This CDR3 has 15 amino acids.

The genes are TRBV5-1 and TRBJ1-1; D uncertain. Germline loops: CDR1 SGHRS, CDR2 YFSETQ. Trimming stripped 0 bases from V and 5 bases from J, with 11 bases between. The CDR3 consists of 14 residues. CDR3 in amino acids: CASSLGMGGTEAFF. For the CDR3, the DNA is TGCGCCAGCAGCTTGGGAATGGGAGGGACTGAAGCTTTCTTT.

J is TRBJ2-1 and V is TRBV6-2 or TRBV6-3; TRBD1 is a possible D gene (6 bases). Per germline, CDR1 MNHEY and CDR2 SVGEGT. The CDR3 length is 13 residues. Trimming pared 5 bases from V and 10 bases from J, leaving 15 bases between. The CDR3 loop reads CASSAGQPPEQFF. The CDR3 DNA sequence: TGTGCCAGCAGTGCCGGACAGCCGCCCGAGCAGTTCTTC.

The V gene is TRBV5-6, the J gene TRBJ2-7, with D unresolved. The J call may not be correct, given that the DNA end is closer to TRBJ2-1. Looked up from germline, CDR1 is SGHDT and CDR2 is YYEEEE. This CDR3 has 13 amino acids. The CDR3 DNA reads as TGTGCCAGCAGCTTGGGGTGGGCCAATGAGCAGTTCTTC. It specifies CASSLGWANEQFF.

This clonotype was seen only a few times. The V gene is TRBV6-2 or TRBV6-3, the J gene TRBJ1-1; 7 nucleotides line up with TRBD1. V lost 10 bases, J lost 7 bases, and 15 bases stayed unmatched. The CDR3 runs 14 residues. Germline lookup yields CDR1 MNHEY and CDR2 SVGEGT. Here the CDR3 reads CATLANRGQFEAFF. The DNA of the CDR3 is TGTGCCACCCTAGCGAACAGGGGACAGTTTGAAGCTTTCTTT.

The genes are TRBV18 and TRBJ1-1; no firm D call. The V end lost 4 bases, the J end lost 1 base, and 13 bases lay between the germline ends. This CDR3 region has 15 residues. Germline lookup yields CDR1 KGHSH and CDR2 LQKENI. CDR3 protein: CASSQAGEPNTEAFF. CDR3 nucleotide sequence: TGTGCCAGCTCACAAGCCGGAGAGCCGAACACTGAAGCTTTCTTT.

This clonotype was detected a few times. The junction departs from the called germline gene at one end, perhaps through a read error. As DNA, the CDR3 is TGTGCCAGCAGTGGTGCCGGGACAGGGGCCTACAGTGAGCAGTTCTTC. It is translated as CASSGAGTGAYSEQFF. The chain links TRBV2 to TRBJ2-1; 10 bases map to TRBD1. This CDR3 contains 16 residues. Per the germline V gene, CDR1 is SNHLY and CDR2 is FYNNEI.